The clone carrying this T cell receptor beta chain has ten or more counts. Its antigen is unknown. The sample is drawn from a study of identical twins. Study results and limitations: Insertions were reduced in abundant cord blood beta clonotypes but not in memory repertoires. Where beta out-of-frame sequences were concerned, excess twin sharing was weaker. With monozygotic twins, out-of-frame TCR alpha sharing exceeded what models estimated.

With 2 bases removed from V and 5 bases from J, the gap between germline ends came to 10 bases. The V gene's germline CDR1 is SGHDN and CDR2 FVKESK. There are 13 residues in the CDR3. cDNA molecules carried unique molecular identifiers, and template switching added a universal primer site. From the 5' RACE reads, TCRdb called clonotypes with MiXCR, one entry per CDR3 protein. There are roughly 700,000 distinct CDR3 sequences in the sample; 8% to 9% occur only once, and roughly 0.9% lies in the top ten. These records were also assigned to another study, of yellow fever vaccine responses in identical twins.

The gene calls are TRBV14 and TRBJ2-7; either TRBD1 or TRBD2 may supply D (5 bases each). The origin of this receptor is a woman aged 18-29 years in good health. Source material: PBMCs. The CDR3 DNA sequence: TGTGCCAGCAGCCAAATTTTGGGGGACGAGCAGTACTTC. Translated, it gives CASSQILGDEQYF.